A selection of T cell receptor beta chains follows, all from one sample in a study of CD8 T cells in Susac syndrome. TCRdb analysed the immunoSEQ multiplex PCR reads with MiXCR anew, one entry per CDR3 protein. The sample includes 70,000 to 100,000 distinct CDR3 sequences, around 96% seen only once; the top ten take around 0.43%. Sequencing was performed on CD8+ T cells from PBMCs. Receptors originate from a human donor with Susac syndrome. CDR3s include the opening cysteine and the closing phenylalanine or tryptophan. A D gene is named only where the DNA matches it firmly. Some rows have no size entry. The others give once, few or many, or a class for an expanded clone.

clone size,J gene,D gene,V gene,CDR3 protein,CDR3 DNA
.,TRBJ2-1,.,TRBV19,CASSIGLGNEQFF,TGTGCCAGTAGTATAGGTCTAGGCAATGAGCAGTTCTTC
.,TRBJ1-5,.,TRBV6-5,CASGNAGNQPQHF,TGTGCCAGCGGAAATGCAGGGAATCAGCCCCAGCATTTT
.,TRBJ2-7,TRBD2,TRBV5-1,CASSPTSGSHEQYF,TGCGCCAGCAGCCCGACTAGCGGGAGCCACGAGCAGTACTTC
once,TRBJ2-7,.,TRBV20-1,CSADSWGPSGYEQYF,TGCAGTGCCGATTCTTGGGGCCCGAGCGGCTACGAGCAGTACTTC
.,TRBJ2-1,TRBD1,TRBV20-1,CSASGQGGSNEQFF,TGCAGTGCTTCCGGACAGGGGGGAAGCAATGAGCAGTTCTTC
.,TRBJ2-1,.,TRBV5-6,CASSLGARTNEQFF,TGTGCCAGCAGCTTGGGGGCGCGGACTAATGAGCAGTTCTTC
few,TRBJ1-5,.,TRBV27,CASSLSSYSNQPQHF,TGTGCCAGCAGTTTATCCAGTTATAGCAATCAGCCCCAGCATTTT
medium-sized,TRBJ1-2,.,TRBV9,CASSVSRGLRYGYTF,TGCGCCAGCAGCGTAAGCAGGGGACTCCGCTATGGCTACACCTTC
.,TRBJ1-2,.,TRBV27,CASSFSRTNPNGYTF,TGTGCCAGCAGTTTTTCCAGGACAAACCCAAATGGCTACACCTTC
.,TRBJ2-1,TRBD2,TRBV7-7,CASSAGLAAEQFF,TGTGCTAGCAGCGCGGGACTAGCGGCGGAGCAGTTCTTC
.,TRBJ1-1,.,TRBV6-6,CASSWDGTEAFF,TGTGCCAGCAGTTGGGACGGGACAGAAGCTTTCTTT
.,TRBJ2-3,TRBD2,TRBV20-1,CSARAGLAGLSDTQYF,TGCAGTGCTAGAGCAGGACTAGCGGGGTTGTCAGATACGCAGTATTTT
.,TRBJ2-2,.,TRBV5-1,CASSFDAVTEELFF,TGCGCCAGCAGCTTCGATGCCGTAACCGAGGAGCTGTTTTTT
.,TRBJ2-3,.,TRBV6-2/TRBV6-3,CASSYPGGTDTQYF,TGTGCCAGCAGTTACCCCGGGGGCACAGATACGCAGTATTTT
.,TRBJ2-1,.,TRBV29-1,CSAGHGVRWGEQFF,TGCAGCGCTGGTCATGGGGTTCGTTGGGGTGAGCAGTTCTTC
.,TRBJ2-1,.,TRBV15,CATSTLLGAEQFF,TGTGCCACCAGCACTCTACTAGGGGCGGAGCAGTTCTTC
.,TRBJ2-1,.,TRBV20-1,CSARLSGYNEQFF,TGCAGTGCGAGACTCTCCGGCTACAATGAGCAGTTCTTC
.,TRBJ2-5,.,TRBV7-9,CASSPTPAETQYF,TGTGCCAGCAGCCCTACCCCTGCTGAGACCCAGTACTTC
.,TRBJ2-7,.,TRBV2,CASSWVEQYF,TGTGCCAGCAGTTGGGTCGAGCAGTACTTC
.,TRBJ1-1,.,TRBV20-1,CSASIVHYLTEAFF,TGCAGTGCTTCAATCGTGCATTACTTGACTGAAGCTTTCTTT
.,TRBJ2-7,TRBD1,TRBV5-4,CASREEPGQRYEQYF,TGTGCCAGCAGGGAGGAACCGGGACAGAGATACGAGCAGTACTTC
.,TRBJ2-7,.,TRBV29-1,CSVTGAYEQYF,TGCAGCGTTACGGGTGCCTACGAGCAGTACTTC
once,TRBJ1-2,.,TRBV4-2,CASSQKSGYTF,TGTGCCAGCAGCCAAAAAAGTGGCTACACCTTC
.,TRBJ2-3,.,TRBV2,CASLTDTQYF,TGTGCCAGCCTCACAGATACGCAGTATTTT
.,TRBJ1-1,.,TRBV20-1,CSASPRGLGGTEAFF,TGCAGTGCTAGTCCCAGGGGACTCGGCGGAACTGAAGCTTTCTTT
.,TRBJ1-2,TRBD1,TRBV29-1,CSVELQGRGQGYTF,TGCAGCGTTGAACTACAAGGCAGGGGGCAAGGCTACACCTTC
.,TRBJ2-1,.,TRBV20-1,CSARERLEQFF,TGCAGTGCTAGAGAACGACTTGAGCAGTTCTTC
.,TRBJ2-1,.,TRBV30,CAGGGALTLGQFF,TGTGCCGGCGGAGGTGCGTTAACCTTGGGGCAGTTCTTC
.,TRBJ2-5,TRBD2,TRBV12-3/TRBV12-4,CASGTRETQYF,TGTGCCAGCGGGACTAGAGAGACCCAGTACTTC
.,TRBJ2-1,TRBD2,TRBV29-1,CSVVGYSGRPGDEQFF,TGCAGCGTTGTTGGGTATAGCGGGAGGCCAGGGGATGAGCAGTTCTTC
.,TRBJ1-5,.,TRBV15,CATSRVRQGLNQPQHF,TGTGCCACCAGCAGAGTCCGTCAGGGGTTGAATCAGCCCCAGCATTTT
.,TRBJ2-3,.,TRBV13,CASSLERDTQYF,TGTGCCAGCAGCTTAGAGAGGGATACGCAGTATTTT
.,TRBJ2-3,TRBD1,TRBV28,CASSGQGARDTQYF,TGTGCCAGCAGCGGACAGGGGGCGCGAGATACGCAGTATTTT
.,TRBJ1-5,.,TRBV6-5,CASSYGPREPQHF,TGTGCCAGCAGTTATGGGCCGCGGGAGCCCCAGCATTTT
.,TRBJ1-2,TRBD1,TRBV29-1,CSVEMGQGADSRGYTF,TGCAGCGTTGAAATGGGACAGGGGGCGGACTCGCGTGGCTACACCTTC
once,TRBJ2-5,.,TRBV19,CASSYGTHTNF,TGTGCCAGTAGTTACGGGACACATACTAACTTC
.,TRBJ1-1,TRBD1,TRBV7-3,CASSLGTDTTEAFF,TGTGCCAGCAGCTTAGGGACAGATACTACTGAAGCTTTCTTT
.,TRBJ1-1,.,TRBV7-9,CASSLGVVEAFF,TGTGCCAGCAGCTTAGGAGTCGTTGAAGCTTTCTTT
.,TRBJ2-2,.,TRBV10-3,CAISESQGRPGPNTGELFF,TGTGCCATCAGTGAGTCCCAGGGACGGCCGGGACCGAACACCGGGGAGCTGTTTTTT
.,TRBJ2-7,TRBD2,TRBV11-2,CASSRTSGRSYEQYF,TGTGCCAGCAGCAGGACTAGCGGGAGGTCCTACGAGCAGTACTTC
.,TRBJ1-1,TRBD1,TRBV20-1,CSASDRENTEAFF,TGCAGTGCGAGCGACAGGGAGAACACTGAAGCTTTCTTT
.,TRBJ1-2,.,TRBV5-1,CASSLVPGDYGYTF,TGCGCCAGCAGCTTGGTTCCGGGGGACTATGGCTACACCTTC
once,TRBJ2-7,.,TRBV27,CASSLSVAEEQYF,TGTGCCAGCAGTTTGTCCGTAGCGGAGGAGCAGTACTTC
.,TRBJ1-1,.,TRBV30,CAWMPGGGTEAFF,TGTGCCTGGATGCCGGGGGGCGGCACTGAAGCTTTCTTT
.,TRBJ1-2,.,TRBV29-1,CSVGPDPNYGYTF,TGCAGCGTCGGACCCGACCCCAACTATGGCTACACCTTC
.,TRBJ2-1,.,TRBV12-3/TRBV12-4,CASRQLPGDNEQFF,TGTGCCAGCAGGCAACTACCCGGGGACAATGAGCAGTTCTTC
.,TRBJ1-5,TRBD1,TRBV2,CASSGDRAAQPQHF,TGTGCCAGCAGTGGGGACAGGGCAGCTCAGCCCCAGCATTTT
.,TRBJ2-5,.,TRBV7-9,CASSSMVGQETQYF,TGTGCCAGCAGCTCCATGGTGGGCCAAGAGACCCAGTACTTC
.,TRBJ1-2,.,TRBV27,CASSFETGYGYTF,TGTGCCAGCAGTTTTGAGACAGGATATGGCTACACCTTC
.,TRBJ2-7,TRBD2,TRBV19,CASSPGLAGFYEQYF,TGTGCCAGTAGTCCGGGACTAGCGGGATTCTACGAGCAGTACTTC
.,TRBJ2-1,.,TRBV29-1,CSVGTGLEQFF,TGCAGCGTTGGTACGGGACTTGAGCAGTTCTTC
.,TRBJ2-1,.,TRBV14,CASSQEWAGNEQFF,TGTGCCAGCAGCCAAGAATGGGCGGGCAATGAGCAGTTCTTC